What follows describes a single T cell receptor (beta chain). The data were taken from a study of memory CD8 T cells in hepatitis C reinfection. V lost 5 bases, J lost 8 bases, and 5 bases stayed unmatched. The germline CDR1 and CDR2 sequences are LNHDA and SQIVND (reference sequence). The CDR3 length is 15 residues. Measured with immunoSEQ multiplex PCR; TCRdb has only the in-frame clones, and not every one. The data hold tens of thousands of clones, with approximately 87% observed a single time. The time point denotes: peak reinfection, 3 to 8 weeks after reinfection detection. TCR sequencing was done directly ex vivo on sorted cells, without expansion in vitro.

The chain links TRBV19 to TRBJ2-1, with 14 bases identical to TRBD2. Sequences were obtained from naive CD8+ T cells sorted from blood. The sequence derives from a man aged 18 to 30 with hepatitis C virus infection. CDR3 protein: CASSVGTSGRDEQFF. The CDR3, as DNA: TGTGCCAGTAGTGTCGGGACTAGCGGGAGAGATGAGCAGTTCTTC. The full variable domain, with the rest looked up from reference TRBV19 and TRBJ2-1, is DGGITQSPKYLFRKEGQNVTLSCEQNLNHDAMYWYRQDPGQGLRLIYYSQIVNDFQKGDIAEGYSVSREKKESFPLTVTSAQKNPTAFYLCASSVGTSGRDEQFFGPGTRLTVL.